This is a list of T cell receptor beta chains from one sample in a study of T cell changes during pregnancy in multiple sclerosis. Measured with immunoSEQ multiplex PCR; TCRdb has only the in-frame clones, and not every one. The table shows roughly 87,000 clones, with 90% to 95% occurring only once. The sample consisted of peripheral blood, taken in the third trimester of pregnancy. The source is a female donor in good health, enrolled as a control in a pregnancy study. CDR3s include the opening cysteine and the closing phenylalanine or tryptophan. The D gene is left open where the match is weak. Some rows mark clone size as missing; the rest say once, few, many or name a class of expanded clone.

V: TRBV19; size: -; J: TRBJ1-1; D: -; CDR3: CASSIGGGMNTEAFF; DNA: TGTGCCAGTAGTATAGGGGGGGGCATGAACACTGAAGCTTTCTTT
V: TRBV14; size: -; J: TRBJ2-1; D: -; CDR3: CASSQEARDEQFF; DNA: TGTGCCAGCAGCCAAGAAGCGCGGGATGAGCAGTTCTTC
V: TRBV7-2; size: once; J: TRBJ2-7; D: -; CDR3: CASSLDNYEQYF; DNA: TGTGCCAGCAGCTTAGATAACTACGAGCAGTACTTC
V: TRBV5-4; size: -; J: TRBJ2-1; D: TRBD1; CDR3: CASSLDRGSYNEQFF; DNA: TGTGCCAGCAGCCTGGACAGGGGTTCTTACAATGAGCAGTTCTTC
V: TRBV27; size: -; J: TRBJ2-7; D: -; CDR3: CASSLTRLGYEQYF; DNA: TGTGCCAGCAGTTTAACCCGGCTCGGGTACGAGCAGTACTTC
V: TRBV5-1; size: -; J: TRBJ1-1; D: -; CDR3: CASSLAGSGTEAFF; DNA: TGCGCCAGCAGCTTGGCAGGGTCAGGCACTGAAGCTTTCTTT
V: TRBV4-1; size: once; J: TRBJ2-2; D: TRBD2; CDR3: CASSQALLAGGAGELFF; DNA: TGCGCCAGCAGCCAGGCATTACTAGCGGGAGGGGCTGGGGAGCTGTTTTTT
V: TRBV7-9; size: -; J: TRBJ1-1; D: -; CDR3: CASSFPVGTGKDTEAFF; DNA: TGTGCCAGCAGCTTTCCCGTCGGTACAGGGAAGGACACTGAAGCTTTCTTT
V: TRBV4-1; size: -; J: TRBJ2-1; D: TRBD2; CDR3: CASSQDGAGGNEQFF; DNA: TGCGCCAGCAGCCAAGATGGCGCGGGAGGTAATGAGCAGTTCTTC
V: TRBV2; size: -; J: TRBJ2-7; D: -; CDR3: CASESYYEQYF; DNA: TGTGCCAGCGAGAGTTACTACGAGCAGTACTTC
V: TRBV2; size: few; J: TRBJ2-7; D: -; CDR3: CATTTGSGEQYF; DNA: TGTGCCACCACAACAGGGTCCGGGGAGCAGTACTTC
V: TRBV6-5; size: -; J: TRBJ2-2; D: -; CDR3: CATRQGGRNTGELFF; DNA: TGTGCCACGAGACAGGGAGGACGGAACACCGGGGAGCTGTTTTTT
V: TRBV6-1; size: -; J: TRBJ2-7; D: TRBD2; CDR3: CASSEGTSGSYEQYF; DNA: TGTGCCAGCAGTGAAGGGACTAGCGGGAGTTACGAGCAGTACTTC
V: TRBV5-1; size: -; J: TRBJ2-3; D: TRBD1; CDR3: CASSLTGAGDTQYF; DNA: TGCGCCAGCAGCTTAACAGGGGCAGGGGATACGCAGTATTTT
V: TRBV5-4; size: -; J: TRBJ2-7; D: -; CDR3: CASSSQYEQYF; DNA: TGTGCCAGCAGTTCACAGTACGAGCAGTACTTC
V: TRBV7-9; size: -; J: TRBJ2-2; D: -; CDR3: CASSQDRRGTGELFF; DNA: TGTGCCAGCAGCCAGGACAGGCGGGGCACCGGGGAGCTGTTTTTT
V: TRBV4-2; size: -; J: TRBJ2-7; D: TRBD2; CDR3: CASSQDTTGGGSYEQYF; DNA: TGTGCCAGCAGCCAAGACACAACGGGAGGAGGCTCCTACGAGCAGTACTTC
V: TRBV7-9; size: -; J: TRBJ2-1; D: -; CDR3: CASSGDTAYNEQFF; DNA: TGTGCCAGCAGCGGCGACACAGCCTACAATGAGCAGTTCTTC
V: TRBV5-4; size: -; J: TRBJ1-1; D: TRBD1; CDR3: CASSLAGGNTEAFF; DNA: TGTGCCAGCAGCTTGGCAGGGGGCAACACTGAAGCTTTCTTT
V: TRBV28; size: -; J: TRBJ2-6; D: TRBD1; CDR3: CASTSNWDRSTSGANVLTF; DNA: TGTGCCAGCACCTCGAACTGGGACAGATCTACTTCTGGGGCCAACGTCCTGACTTTC
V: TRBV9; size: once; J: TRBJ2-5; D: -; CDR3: CASSQTTRGETQYF; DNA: TGTGCCAGCAGCCAAACGACTAGGGGAGAGACCCAGTACTTC
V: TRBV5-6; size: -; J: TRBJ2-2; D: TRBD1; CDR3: CASRQGQGANTGELFF; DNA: TGTGCCAGCCGACAGGGACAGGGGGCGAACACCGGGGAGCTGTTTTTT
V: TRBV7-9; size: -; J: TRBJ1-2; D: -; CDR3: CASSFGGNYGYTF; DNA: TGTGCCAGCAGCTTCGGGGGTAACTATGGCTACACCTTC
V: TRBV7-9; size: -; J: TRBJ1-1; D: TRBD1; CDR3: CASGTGQNTEAFF; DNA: TGTGCCAGTGGGACAGGGCAGAACACTGAAGCTTTCTTT
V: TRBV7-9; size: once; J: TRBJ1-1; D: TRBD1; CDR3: CASSLPGQGRAEAFF; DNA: TGTGCCAGCAGCTTACCCGGACAGGGTCGCGCTGAAGCTTTCTTT
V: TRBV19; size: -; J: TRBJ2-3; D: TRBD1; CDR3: CASNPGQGADTQYF; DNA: TGTGCCAGTAATCCGGGACAGGGCGCAGATACGCAGTATTTT
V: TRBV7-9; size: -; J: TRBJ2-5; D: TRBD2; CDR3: CASSLAPSGYLQETQYF; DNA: TGTGCCAGCAGCTTAGCTCCTAGCGGGTACCTCCAAGAGACCCAGTACTTC
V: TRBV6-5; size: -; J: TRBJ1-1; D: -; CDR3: CASSYSAGARTEAFF; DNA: TGTGCCAGCAGTTACTCAGCAGGGGCGAGGACTGAAGCTTTCTTT
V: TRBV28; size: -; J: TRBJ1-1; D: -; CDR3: CASSFVERTEAFF; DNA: TGTGCCAGCAGTTTCGTGGAGAGGACTGAAGCTTTCTTT
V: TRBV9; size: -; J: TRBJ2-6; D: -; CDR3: CASSFKRGSGANVLTF; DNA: TGTGCCAGCAGTTTTAAAAGGGGTTCTGGGGCCAACGTCCTGACTTTC
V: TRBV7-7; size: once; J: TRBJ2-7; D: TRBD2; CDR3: CASSLFAGDYEQYF; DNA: TGTGCTAGCAGCTTATTTGCGGGAGACTACGAGCAGTACTTC
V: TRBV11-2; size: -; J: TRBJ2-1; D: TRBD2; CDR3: CASSRLAGGDEQFF; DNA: TGTGCCAGCAGCCGACTAGCTGGTGGAGATGAGCAGTTCTTC
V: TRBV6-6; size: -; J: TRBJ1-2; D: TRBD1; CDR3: CAIPGTANYGYTF; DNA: TGTGCCATCCCGGGGACAGCCAACTATGGCTACACCTTC
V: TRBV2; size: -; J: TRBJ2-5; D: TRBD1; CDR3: CASSSDRGKETQYF; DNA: TGTGCCAGCAGTTCTGACAGGGGTAAAGAGACCCAGTACTTC
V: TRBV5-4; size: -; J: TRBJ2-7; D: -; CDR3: CASSLVGDEQYF; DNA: TGTGCCAGCAGCTTGGTAGGGGACGAGCAGTACTTC
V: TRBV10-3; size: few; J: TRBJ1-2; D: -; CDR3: CAISDPQGVSGYTF; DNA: TGTGCCATCAGTGACCCCCAAGGGGTTTCTGGCTACACCTTC
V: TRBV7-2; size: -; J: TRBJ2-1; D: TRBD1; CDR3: CASSLRQGRNEQFF; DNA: TGTGCCAGCAGCCTCAGACAGGGGAGGAATGAGCAGTTCTTC
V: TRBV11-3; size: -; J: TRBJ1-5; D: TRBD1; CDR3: CASSSKDRAYSNQPQHF; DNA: TGTGCCAGCAGCTCCAAAGACAGGGCTTATAGCAATCAGCCCCAGCATTTT
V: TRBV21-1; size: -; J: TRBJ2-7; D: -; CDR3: CASSKAPGLGYSYEQYF; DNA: TGTGCCAGCAGCAAAGCCCCGGGACTAGGCTACTCCTACGAGCAGTACTTC
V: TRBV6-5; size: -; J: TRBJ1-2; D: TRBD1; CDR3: CASSQGANYGYTF; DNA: TGTGCCAGCAGCCAGGGGGCCAACTATGGCTACACCTTC
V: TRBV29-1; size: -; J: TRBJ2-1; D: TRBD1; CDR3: CSGGQVVYEQFF; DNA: TGCAGCGGGGGACAGGTAGTATATGAGCAGTTCTTC
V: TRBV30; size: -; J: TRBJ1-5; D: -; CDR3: CAWKWGGGLDRGNQPQHF; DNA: TGTGCCTGGAAATGGGGGGGCGGGCTCGATAGGGGCAATCAGCCCCAGCATTTT
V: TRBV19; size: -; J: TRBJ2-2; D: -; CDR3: CASTPQGGGTGTGELFF; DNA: TGTGCCAGTACCCCCCAGGGAGGGGGTACGGGCACCGGGGAGCTGTTTTTT
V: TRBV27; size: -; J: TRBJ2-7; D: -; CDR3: CASSFRPIGEQYF; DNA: TGTGCCAGCAGTTTTCGTCCTATCGGCGAGCAGTACTTC
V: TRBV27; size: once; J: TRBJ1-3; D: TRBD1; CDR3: CASSKIRTGLSGNTIYF; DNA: TGTGCCAGCAGTAAAATTCGGACAGGGCTGTCTGGAAACACCATATATTTT
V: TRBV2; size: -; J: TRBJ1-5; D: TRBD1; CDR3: CASRSRGYGNQPQHF; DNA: TGTGCCAGCAGAAGCAGGGGGTACGGTAATCAGCCCCAGCATTTT
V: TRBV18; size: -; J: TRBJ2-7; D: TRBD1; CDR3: CASQSRDRPYEQYF; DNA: TGTGCCAGCCAATCCCGGGACAGACCCTACGAGCAGTACTTC